The sequence of this TCR beta chain was determined in a study of blood T cell repertoires in COVID-19. V was trimmed by 3 bases and J by 5 bases, leaving 10 bases between them. The length of the CDR3 is 13 residues. The data were produced by immunoSEQ multiplex PCR, yet TCRdb's version contains in-frame clones alone and is incomplete. The sample holds 45,000 to 65,000 clones, about 88% seen once. This clone appeared a few times. The sample was peripheral blood. The V call is TRBV12-3 or TRBV12-4, the J call TRBJ2-5, with D perhaps matching TRBD2 (5 bases). The sequence derives from a human donor in a cohort sampled during active COVID-19. CDR3 protein: CASSFSGLETQYF. CDR3 coding DNA: TGTGCCAGCAGTTTTTCGGGGTTGGAGACCCAGTACTTC.